This T cell receptor (beta chain) was obtained from a study of cytotoxic CD8 clonotypes in ibrutinib-treated CLL. Across the study: Response sampling came at median about a year of treatment, ranging roughly 6 to 36 months. Notes on the study in general: Public clonotypes were seen rarely and were contracted or stable on treatment.

V was clipped by 4 bases and J by 4 bases; unmatched bases: 5. The CDR3 sequence is 16 residues long. Germline V gene data show CDR1 as SGDLS and CDR2 as YYNGEE. Sequencing used immunoSEQ multiplex PCR; TCRdb keeps in-frame clones, though not all of them. The sample yields about 200,000 clones, 75% to 85% seen once. This clone came up a few times. Antigen specificity is unknown. J is TRBJ2-3 and V is TRBV9; 14 nucleotides align to TRBD2. The sequence was obtained from a human donor with chronic lymphocytic leukemia. The material was PBMCs, obtained after 12 months of ibrutinib treatment. This chain's CDR3 is CASSSGTSGRSDTQYF. CDR3 in DNA: TGTGCCAGCAGCTCGGGGACTAGCGGGAGATCAGATACGCAGTATTTT.